This entry is about one T cell receptor beta chain. Its specificity is not known. The data originate from a study of T cells in localized non-small cell lung cancer. Some clones are missing from TCRdb's copy, which holds only in-frame ones; the method was immunoSEQ multiplex PCR. The table shows 25,000 to 35,000 clones, with around 81% occurring only once. The CDR3 loop spans 12 amino acids. Trimming shortened V by 5 bases and J by 5 bases, and 9 bases separated the two germline ends. The germline CDR1 and CDR2 sequences are SEHNR and FQNEAQ (reference sequence). Study conclusions and caveats: Density of T cells in blood, when higher, went with longer overall survival.

Sequencing was performed on peripheral blood mononuclear cells, taken before any cancer treatment. This receptor was taken from a man between 40 and 69 years old with stage III lung adenocarcinoma. V gene TRBV7-9 combines with J gene TRBJ2-5; D is possibly TRBD2 (5 bases). CDR3 in amino acids: CASSRGSETQYF. CDR3 DNA: TGTGCCAGCAGCCGCGGGTCGGAGACCCAGTACTTC.